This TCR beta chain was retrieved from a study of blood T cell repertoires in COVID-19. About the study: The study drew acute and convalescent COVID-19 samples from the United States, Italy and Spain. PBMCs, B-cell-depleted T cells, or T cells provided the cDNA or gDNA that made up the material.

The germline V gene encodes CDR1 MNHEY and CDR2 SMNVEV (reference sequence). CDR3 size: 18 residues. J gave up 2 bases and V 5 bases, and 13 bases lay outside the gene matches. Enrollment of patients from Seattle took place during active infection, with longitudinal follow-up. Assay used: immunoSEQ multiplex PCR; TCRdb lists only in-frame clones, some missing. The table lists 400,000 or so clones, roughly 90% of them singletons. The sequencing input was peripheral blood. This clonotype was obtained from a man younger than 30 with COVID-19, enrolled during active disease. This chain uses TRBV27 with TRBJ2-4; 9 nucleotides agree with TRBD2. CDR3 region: CASSPLGRGGLSKNIQYF. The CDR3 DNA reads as TGTGCCAGCAGTCCTCTGGGGCGGGGGGGCTTATCCAAAAACATTCAGTACTTC.